This TCR beta chain was obtained from a study of CXCR3-negative and CXCR3-positive naive CD8 T cells. Study context: The total count of TRB reads reached 130 million to 150 million, and each library contributed about 1.5 +/- 0.3 million.

Findings and limits, study-wide: Naive CXCR3-negative cells resembled naive CXCR3-positive cells in TRBV-TRBJ usage; memory cells differed. Memory CD8+ cells showed much lower diversity, while both naive subsets were comparably high.

Turning to this clonotype: Its antigen remains unidentified.

Germline loops: CDR1 SEHNR, CDR2 FQNEAQ (reference sequence). There are 15 residues in the CDR3. Researchers reported sorting every CD8+ T cell subset in triplicate, 300,000 to 350,000 cells per sort. TRB cDNA libraries were made by UMI-labeled 5' RACE. Using the 5' RACE reads, TCRdb records one entry per CDR3 protein without DNA. This repertoire includes 60,000 or so distinct CDR3 sequences. The sequence derives from a human donor in good health. Some clones in this sample may be carry-over from other donors' samples. V is TRBV7-9 and J is TRBJ2-1. Sequencing was performed on memory CD8+ T cells from blood. This CDR3 is CASSLQGSSYNEQFF.